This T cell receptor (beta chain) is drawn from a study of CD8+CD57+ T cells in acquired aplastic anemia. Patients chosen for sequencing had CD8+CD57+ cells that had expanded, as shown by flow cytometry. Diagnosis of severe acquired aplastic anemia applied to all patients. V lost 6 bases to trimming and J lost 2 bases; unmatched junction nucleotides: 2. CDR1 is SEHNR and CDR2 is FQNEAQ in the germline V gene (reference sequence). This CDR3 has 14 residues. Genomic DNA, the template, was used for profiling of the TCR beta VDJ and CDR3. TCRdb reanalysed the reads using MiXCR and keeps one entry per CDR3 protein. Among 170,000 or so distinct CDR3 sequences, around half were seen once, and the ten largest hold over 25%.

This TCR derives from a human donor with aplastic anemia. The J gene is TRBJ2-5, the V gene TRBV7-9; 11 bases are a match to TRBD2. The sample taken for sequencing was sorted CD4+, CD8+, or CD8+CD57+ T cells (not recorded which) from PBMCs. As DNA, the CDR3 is TGTGCCAGCAGTCCTAGCGGGGGGCAAGAGACCCAGTACTTC. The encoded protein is CASSPSGGQETQYF. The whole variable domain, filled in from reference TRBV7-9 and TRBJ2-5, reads DTGVSQNPRHKITKRGQNVTFRCDPISEHNRLYWYRQTLGQGPEFLTYFQNEAQLEKSRLLSDRFSAERPKGSFSTLEIQRTEQGDSAMYLCASSPSGGQETQYFGPGTRLLVL.